The clone carrying this T cell receptor (beta chain) appeared a few times. The entry originates in a study of T cells in Graves' hyperthyroidism and ophthalmopathy. Authors of the study amplified TCR beta CDR3 regions from RNA transcripts. The HTBI set primed first-round TCR CDR3 RT-PCR. Each CDR3 protein gets one entry after TCRdb re-called the multiplex PCR reads with MiXCR. The table shows hundreds of thousands of distinct CDR3 sequences, with approximately 18% occurring only once. CDR3 length: 15 residues. J lost 5 bases, V lost 5 bases, and 9 bases had no gene match. Germline CDR1 SGHVS, CDR2 FQNEAQ.

The rearrangement joins TRBV7-8 to TRBJ1-3; 7 positions match TRBD1. Sequencing was performed on blood. This sequence originates from a woman aged 45 to 65 with Graves' hyperthyroidism that later progressed to Graves' ophthalmopathy. Written as DNA, the CDR3 is TGTGCCAGCAGCGAGGGACAGTTCCCGCGAAACACCATATATTTT. Its protein is CASSEGQFPRNTIYF.